This T cell receptor (beta chain) was captured by sequencing in a study of control samples from healthy donors and cancer patients. The CDR3 totals 13 residues. Trimming removed 3 bases at V and 7 bases at J, with 10 bases between. Germline V gene data show CDR1 as SGDLS and CDR2 as YYNGEE. Some clones are missing from TCRdb's copy, which holds only in-frame ones; the method was immunoSEQ multiplex PCR. This sample has over 50,000 clones, with roughly 80% found just once. V usage is TRBV9 and J usage is TRBJ2-2; D call uncertain. The origin of this receptor is a man between 70 and 80 years old in good health. The source material was blood. The CDR3 reads CASSADLSGELFF. DNA for the CDR3: TGTGCCAGCAGCGCGGACCTAAGCGGGGAGCTGTTTTTT.